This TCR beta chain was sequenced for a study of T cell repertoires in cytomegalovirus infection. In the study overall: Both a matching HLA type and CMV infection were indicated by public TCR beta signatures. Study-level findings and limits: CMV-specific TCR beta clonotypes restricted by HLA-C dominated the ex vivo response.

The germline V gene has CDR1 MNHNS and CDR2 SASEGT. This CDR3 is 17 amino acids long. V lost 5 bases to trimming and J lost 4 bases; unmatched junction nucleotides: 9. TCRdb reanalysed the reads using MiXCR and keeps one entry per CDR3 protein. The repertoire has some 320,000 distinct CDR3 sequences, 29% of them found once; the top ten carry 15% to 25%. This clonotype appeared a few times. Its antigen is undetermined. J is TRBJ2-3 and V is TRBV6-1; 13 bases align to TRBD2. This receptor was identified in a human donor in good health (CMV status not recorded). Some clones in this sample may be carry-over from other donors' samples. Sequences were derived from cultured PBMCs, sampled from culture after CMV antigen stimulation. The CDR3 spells CASSRRGLAGMADTQYF. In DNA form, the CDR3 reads TGTGCCAGCAGTCGCCGGGGACTAGCGGGGATGGCAGATACGCAGTATTTT.